Listed below are T cell receptor beta chains from one sample, sequenced in a study of blood T cell repertoires in COVID-19. Produced via immunoSEQ multiplex PCR; TCRdb's table is partial and in-frame only. This sample has roughly 250,000 clones; 83% occur once, and the top ten carry around 5.2%. The sequencing input was peripheral blood. The source is a human donor in a cohort sampled during active COVID-19. Both conserved end residues are part of each CDR3. Each record gives: CDR3 length, clone size, J gene, V gene, D gene, CDR3 DNA, CDR3 protein. The D gene is left open where the match is weak. Clone size appears in some rows only: once, few, many, or a class for an expanded clone.

>18|-|TRBJ2-7|TRBV24-1|TRBD2
TGTGCCACCAGTGATTTAAGGGGGGGAGCGGGGGACTCACGCGAGCAGTACTTC
CATSDLRGGAGDSREQYF
>14|few|TRBJ2-7|TRBV4-2|TRBD1
TGTGCCAGCAGCAGAGGGACAGGTTCGGCCGAGCAGTACTTC
CASSRGTGSAEQYF
>13|-|TRBJ1-2|TRBV10-3|TRBD1
TGTGCCACCACCGGGACAGGGAGTTATGGCTACACCTTC
CATTGTGSYGYTF
>15|-|TRBJ1-5|TRBV6-5|TRBD1
TGTGCCAGCACTTTCAGACAGGGAAGGAATCAGCCCCAGCATTTT
CASTFRQGRNQPQHF
>12|-|TRBJ1-2|TRBV9|-
TGTGCCAGCAGCACAGAGAACTATGGCTACACCTTC
CASSTENYGYTF
>14|-|TRBJ1-1|TRBV19|-
TGTGCCAGTAGTATTCCCCCGGGGGGGACTGAAGCTTTCTTT
CASSIPPGGTEAFF
>14|few|TRBJ2-5|TRBV5-1|-
TGCGCCAGCAGCTCTGGACTTATAACAGAGACCCAGTACTTC
CASSSGLITETQYF
>15|-|TRBJ2-1|TRBV5-1|TRBD2
TGCGCCAGCAGCCCCGGGACTAGCGCCTACAATGAGCAGTTCTTC
CASSPGTSAYNEQFF
>16|-|TRBJ2-1|TRBV5-1|TRBD2
TGCGCCAGCAGCTTGGGGGGACTAGCGGTATACAATGAGCAGTTCTTC
CASSLGGLAVYNEQFF
>16|few|TRBJ1-6|TRBV2|TRBD1
TGTGCCAGCAGCGCCGACAGGGGTGGGAATAATTCACCCCTCCACTTT
CASSADRGGNNSPLHF
>16|-|TRBJ1-1|TRBV27|TRBD1
TGTGCCAGCAGATCCCCGGGACAGACAGGTAACACTGAAGCTTTCTTT
CASRSPGQTGNTEAFF
>15|few|TRBJ2-1|TRBV18|TRBD1
TGTGCCAGCTCACCACCGGGACAGGGGGCAGGAGAGCAGTTCTTC
CASSPPGQGAGEQFF
>17|-|TRBJ2-3|TRBV4-1|-
TGCGCCAGCAGCCAAGGCGACGCCAATGGGGCTACCGATACGCAGTATTTT
CASSQGDANGATDTQYF
>13|-|TRBJ1-5|TRBV6-2/TRBV6-3|TRBD1
TGTGCCAGCAGCGCAGGGGGCAGTCAGCCCCAGCATTTT
CASSAGGSQPQHF
>16|-|TRBJ2-4|TRBV6-1|-
TGTGCCAGCAGTGAGGGGACACTACGAGCCAAAAACATTCAGTACTTC
CASSEGTLRAKNIQYF
>14|-|TRBJ1-1|TRBV3-1/TRBV3-2|-
TGTGCCAGCAGCCCCGTATTCTCGAGCCCTGAAGCTTTCTTT
CASSPVFSSPEAFF
>16|-|TRBJ2-2|TRBV6-4|-
TGTGCCAGCAGTTCCGGCCCAGGTTCGAACACCGGGGAGCTGTTTTTT
CASSSGPGSNTGELFF
>16|once|TRBJ2-2|TRBV6-4|-
TGTGCCAGCAGTGACAGCTATCGTGGGAACACCGGGGAGCTGTTTTTT
CASSDSYRGNTGELFF
>13|many|TRBJ2-7|TRBV12-3/TRBV12-4|TRBD2
TGTGCCAGCACTGTAGCGGGGGGATACGAGCAGTACTTC
CASTVAGGYEQYF
>15|-|TRBJ1-5|TRBV6-5|-
TGTGCCAGCAGAACCCGACAGAGCCCAAATCAGCCCCAGCATTTT
CASRTRQSPNQPQHF
>14|-|TRBJ2-3|TRBV5-1|-
TGCGCCAGCAGCCCCGGGGAGGACACAGATACGCAGTATTTT
CASSPGEDTDTQYF
>14|once|TRBJ2-7|TRBV6-6|-
TGTGCCAGCAGTTACTCGCAGGGCTCCTACGAGCAGTACTTC
CASSYSQGSYEQYF
>17|-|TRBJ2-7|TRBV19|TRBD1
TGTGCCAGTAGTATGGGCCAAAGGGGGCACATAGTGTACGAGCAGTACTTC
CASSMGQRGHIVYEQYF
>14|-|TRBJ1-2|TRBV9|-
TGTGCCAGCACCGGCGCAGGGGCTTCAGGAGGCTACACCTTC
CASTGAGASGGYTF
>14|few|TRBJ2-5|TRBV5-4|TRBD2
TGTGCCAGCAGCTTGGAGGGAGGGTCGGAGACCCAGTACTTC
CASSLEGGSETQYF
>15|-|TRBJ2-5|TRBV5-1|-
TGCGCCAGCAGCCCTCGCAGGACACCTCAGGAGACCCAGTACTTC
CASSPRRTPQETQYF
>15|-|TRBJ2-1|TRBV18|TRBD2
TGTGCCAGCCACCTAAGCGGGAGCACCTACAATGAGCAGTTCTTC
CASHLSGSTYNEQFF
>15|-|TRBJ2-5|TRBV11-2|-
TGTGCCAGCAGCCCAAGGTCTAGCCAACAAGAGACCCAGTACTTC
CASSPRSSQQETQYF
>15|-|TRBJ1-1|TRBV5-1|-
TGCGCCAGCAGCTTGGGCTACCAGGAGAACACTGAAGCTTTCTTT
CASSLGYQENTEAFF
>13|-|TRBJ2-7|TRBV10-3|-
TGTGCCATCAGTGAGTCCGCCAGTTACGAGCAGTACTTC
CAISESASYEQYF
>15|-|TRBJ1-4|TRBV7-9|-
TGTGCCAGCAGTCTACAGGGTTCACTGAGTGAAAAACTGTTTTTT
CASSLQGSLSEKLFF
>13|-|TRBJ2-5|TRBV28|-
TGTGCCAGCAGTTTGGACAGTCAAGAGACCCAGTACTTC
CASSLDSQETQYF
>12|few|TRBJ1-2|TRBV19|TRBD1
TGTGCCAGTAGCACCAGGGGGAATGGCTACACCTTC
CASSTRGNGYTF
>17|-|TRBJ2-2|TRBV7-9|TRBD2
TGTGCCAGCAGCTTACATAGCGGGAGATCGGACACCGGGGAGCTGTTTTTT
CASSLHSGRSDTGELFF
>16|-|TRBJ2-2|TRBV19|TRBD2
TGTGCCAGTAGTATACTAGCGGGAGGGAGCACCGGGGAGCTGTTTTTT
CASSILAGGSTGELFF
>15|once|TRBJ1-1|TRBV28|-
TGTGCCAGCAGTTCCCCGCCCCGACAGTCCTGGGAAGCTTTCTTT
CASSSPPRQSWEAFF
>15|once|TRBJ2-1|TRBV5-1|TRBD2
TGCGCCAGCAGTAGGCTAGCGGGAGAAAGCAATGAGCAGTTCTTC
CASSRLAGESNEQFF
>17|-|TRBJ1-4|TRBV5-5|-
TGTGCCAGCAGCTTGTTGAGTGGCGGGCACCGGGGTGAAAAACTGTTTTTT
CASSLLSGGHRGEKLFF
>15|few|TRBJ2-3|TRBV2|TRBD2
TGTGCCAGCAGTGGACTAGCGGGGGGCACAGATACGCAGTATTTT
CASSGLAGGTDTQYF
>15|-|TRBJ1-6|TRBV11-2|TRBD1
TGTGCCAGCAGCTCCAATAGGGGGCGAGTCTCACCCCTCCACTTT
CASSSNRGRVSPLHF
>15|few|TRBJ2-3|TRBV6-1|TRBD1
TGTGCCAGCAGTGAAGAGGCAGGGGGCGCGGATACGCAGTATTTT
CASSEEAGGADTQYF
>17|-|TRBJ2-5|TRBV24-1|TRBD1
TGTGCCACCAGTGTATCTCCCGGGACAGGGGAAAGGGGGACCCAGTACTTC
CATSVSPGTGERGTQYF
>13|-|TRBJ1-5|TRBV7-9|-
TGTGCCAGCAGCCCCAGCGCGGAGAGGCCCCAGCATTTT
CASSPSAERPQHF
>14|-|TRBJ2-3|TRBV12-5|-
TGTGCTAGTGCCGCGGGACTCCTAGGAGATACGCAGTATTTT
CASAAGLLGDTQYF
>16|-|TRBJ2-3|TRBV10-3|TRBD2
TGTGCCATCAGTGAGTCGCCTAGCGGGATAACAGATACGCAGTATTTT
CAISESPSGITDTQYF
>16|-|TRBJ2-2|TRBV5-5|TRBD1
TGTGCCAGCAGCCGCGAAGGGACAGTCGACACCGGGGAGCTGTTTTTT
CASSREGTVDTGELFF
>15|-|TRBJ1-6|TRBV6-5|-
TGTGCCAGCAGTTACTCGCAGGCCTATAATTCACCCCTCCACTTT
CASSYSQAYNSPLHF
>15|-|TRBJ1-4|TRBV5-1|TRBD1
TGCGCCAGCAGTTCTACAGGGGCGATTAATGAAAAACTGTTTTTT
CASSSTGAINEKLFF
>12|-|TRBJ1-2|TRBV6-5|TRBD1
TGTGCCAGCAGCAAAACAGGGGGAGGCTACACCTTC
CASSKTGGGYTF
>14|-|TRBJ1-3|TRBV28|-
TGTGCCAGCAGTTTGGGGCCGTCTGGAAACACCATATATTTT
CASSLGPSGNTIYF
>15|-|TRBJ2-5|TRBV3-1/TRBV3-2|TRBD1
TGTGCCAGCAGCCAAGGGGACAGGTACCAAGAGACCCAGTACTTC
CASSQGDRYQETQYF
>13|-|TRBJ2-5|TRBV5-6|-
TGTGCCAGCAGCCTCGGGACTCGCGAGACCCAGTACTTC
CASSLGTRETQYF
>12|-|TRBJ1-5|TRBV20-1|-
TGCAGTGCTAGTCAGCCGGGACAGCCCCAGCATTTT
CSASQPGQPQHF
>13|many|TRBJ2-1|TRBV5-1|-
TGCGCCAGCAGCTTGGCAGGGAACAATGAGCAGTTCTTC
CASSLAGNNEQFF
>12|-|TRBJ2-5|TRBV12-3/TRBV12-4|-
TGTGCCAGCGGCGGTTTGGGAGAGACCCAGTACTTC
CASGGLGETQYF
>14|-|TRBJ1-2|TRBV3-1/TRBV3-2|-
TGTGCCAGCAGCCAGGGACTGTTCTACTATGGCTACACCTTC
CASSQGLFYYGYTF